This T cell receptor (beta chain) comes out of a study of blood T cell repertoires in COVID-19. The CDR3 is 13 amino acids. V lost 5 bases, J lost 3 bases, and 8 bases lay in between. Germline CDR1 and CDR2: MNHEY and SVGAGI. Produced via immunoSEQ multiplex PCR; TCRdb's table is partial and in-frame only. This table has over 250,000 clones, around 90% appearing once. The chain combines TRBV6-5 with TRBJ1-3; TRBD1 might be the D (5 bases). The TCR comes from a young woman who had recovered from COVID-19. The specimen was PBMCs or T cells enriched from blood (not recorded which). The CDR3 reads CASSPGFGNTIYF. In DNA, the CDR3 is TGTGCCAGCAGTCCAGGGTTTGGAAACACCATATATTTT.